A single sample is the source of the 10 T cell receptor beta chains below, sequenced in a study of CD8 T cells in Susac syndrome. Random hexamers were used to reverse transcribe the RNA input (0.5 to 1 ug). TCRdb re-derived calls from the immunoSEQ multiplex PCR reads in MiXCR, one entry per CDR3 protein. The profile shows some 130,000 distinct CDR3 sequences, more than 75% of them singletons. The material sequenced was CD8+ T cells from PBMCs. These TCRs come from a human donor with multiple sclerosis.

The chain is built from TRBV14 and TRBJ2-1; unclear D gene. V lost 5 bases and J 0 bases, leaving 8 bases between the germline ends. There are 14 residues in the CDR3. The germline V gene has CDR1 SGHDN and CDR2 FVKESK. For the CDR3, the DNA is TGTGCCAGCAGCAGCAGCGACTCCTACAATGAGCAGTTCTTC. This sequence encodes CASSSSDSYNEQFF.

The V gene is TRBV12-3 or TRBV12-4, the J gene TRBJ1-2; D not certain. This CDR3 is built from 12 residues. With 3 bases removed from V and 3 bases from J, the gap between germline ends came to 5 bases. The CDR3 region has the DNA TGTGCCAGCAGTTTTGAGGACTATGGCTACACCTTC. This encodes CASSFEDYGYTF.

The J gene is TRBJ1-1, the V gene TRBV9; no reliable D call. The V end lost 0 bases, the J end lost 8 bases, and 8 bases lay between the germline ends. The germline V gene encodes CDR1 SGDLS and CDR2 YYNGEE. The CDR3 spans 12 residues. CDR3 sequence (DNA): TGTGCCAGCAGCGTAGGAGGAGGAGAAGCTTTCTTT. Its protein is CASSVGGGEAFF.

CDR3 DNA: TGCAGTGGGAGACTAGGGCTAGGCTACGAGCAGTACTTC. This sequence encodes CSGRLGLGYEQYF. J is TRBJ2-7 and V is TRBV20-1, with D perhaps matching TRBD2 (6 bases). Germline V gives CDR1 DFQATT, CDR2 SNEGSKA (reference sequence). Trimming removed 7 bases from V and 3 bases from J, with 16 bases in between. The CDR3 covers 13 residues.

The V gene is TRBV4-1, the J gene TRBJ1-1; D is possibly TRBD1 (5 bases). This CDR3 comprises 16 residues. Trimming took off 4 bases at V and 0 bases at J, with 15 bases between the two ends. Germline V gene lookup returns CDR1 MGHRA and CDR2 YSYEKL. The CDR3 DNA reads TGCGCCAGCAGCCCTCATGGTGGGGGTTTGAACACTGAAGCTTTCTTT. Translating gives CASSPHGGGLNTEAFF.

The chain recombines TRBV29-1 with TRBJ2-1; D remains unclear. With 5 bases removed from V and 0 bases from J, the gap between germline ends came to 5 bases. Germline loops: CDR1 SQVTM, CDR2 ANQGSEA. The CDR3 runs 12 residues. CDR3 loop: CSVQPSYNEQFF. The CDR3 DNA is TGCAGCGTTCAACCCTCCTACAATGAGCAGTTCTTC.

V usage is TRBV4-1 and J usage is TRBJ2-3, with D unresolved. Germline V gene sequence: CDR1 MGHRA, CDR2 YSYEKL. This CDR3 has 17 residues. V lost 0 bases and J lost 3, with 16 bases in between. The CDR3 sequence: CASSQEGRTFLTDTQYF. The CDR3 DNA follows: TGCGCCAGCAGCCAAGAGGGCAGGACCTTCCTTACAGATACGCAGTATTTT.

The rearrangement uses TRBV7-8 and TRBJ2-1; 10 bases agree with TRBD2. The V segment lost 1 base and the J segment 6 bases; nucleotides outside the gene matches: 3. CDR1 is SGHVS, CDR2 FQNEAQ, per germline. This CDR3 has 15 residues. CDR3 coding DNA: TGTGCCAGCAGCTTAGTGCCTAGCGGGAGCAATGAGCAGTTCTTC. This sequence encodes CASSLVPSGSNEQFF. Full variable domain (rest looked up from reference TRBV7-8 and TRBJ2-1): GAGVSQSPRYKVAKRGQDVALRCDPISGHVSLFWYQQALGQGPEFLTYFQNEAQLDKSGLPSDRFFAERPEGSVSTLKIQRTQQEDSAVYLCASSLVPSGSNEQFFGPGTRLTVL.

The CDR3 loop reads CASSSPGQGYHEQYF. The CDR3, as DNA: TGTGCCAGCAGTTCCCCGGGACAGGGGTACCACGAGCAGTACTTC. The genes are TRBV28 and TRBJ2-7; 10 nucleotides match TRBD1. V was clipped by 4 bases and J by 5 bases; unmatched bases: 8. The germline V gene has CDR1 MDHEN and CDR2 SYDVKM. The CDR3 has 15 amino acids.

The rearrangement links TRBV2 to TRBJ1-1; possibly TRBD1 for D (6 bases). Germline V gene sequence: CDR1 SNHLY, CDR2 FYNNEI. V lost 5 bases and J 1 base, leaving 8 bases between the germline ends. The CDR3 runs 13 residues. The CDR3 region has the DNA TGTGCCAGCAGTTGGACAGAGAACACTGAAGCTTTCTTT. The encoded protein is CASSWTENTEAFF.